This TCR beta chain was sequenced during a study of blood T cell repertoires in COVID-19. Overall study context: In each case, the material was cDNA or gDNA derived from T cells, B-cell-depleted T cells, or PBMCs.

As originally analysed: The authors estimated nucleated cell counts from reference gene primer amplification. Measured with immunoSEQ multiplex PCR; TCRdb has only the in-frame clones, and not every one. V and J calls and clone size are as listed in that table; D and trimming were resolved from the DNA. The top ten clones hold roughly 25% of a sample with 70,000 to 95,000 clones, more than 75% of them seen once. The sample consisted of peripheral blood. The sequence derives from a human donor in a cohort sampled during active COVID-19.

CDR3 nucleotides: TGCGCCAGCAGTGAGCCAGGACAGGGGGCATTGGGCACAGATACGCAGTATTTT. It is translated as CASSEPGQGALGTDTQYF. The V and J genes are TRBV10-1 and TRBJ2-3, with 11 bases that match TRBD1. V was clipped by 2 bases and J by 1 base; unmatched bases: 8. Looked up from germline, CDR1 is WNHNN and CDR2 is SYGVQD (reference sequence). The CDR3 sequence is 18 residues long.